This T cell receptor (beta chain) was retrieved from a study of cytomegalovirus exposure and HLA in healthy donors. This PCR relied on a set of 60 Vbeta primers and 13 Jbeta primers. TCRdb keeps only in-frame clones here, not all; method: immunoSEQ multiplex PCR. The sample includes about 280,000 clones, about 90% of them seen just once. Deletions cut 9 bases from V and 5 bases from J, with 16 bases between. CDR3 length equals 13 residues. CDR1 is SNHLY and CDR2 is FYNNEI in the germline V gene. A word on this clone: The antigen remains unidentified.

Study results and caveats: A missense variant in DCLRE1C was later tied to TCR beta V- and J-gene trimming. In a later analysis, at a false discovery rate of 0.05, 15,000 to 20,000 TCR beta sequences matched HLA alleles.

This receptor was identified in a woman aged 18-35 years in good health and CMV-seronegative. The sample consisted of PBMCs. This rearrangement joins TRBV2 to TRBJ1-2; D might be TRBD1 (6 bases). The CDR3, as DNA: TGTGCCAGTATTGCAGGGGATGGGTATGGCTACACCTTC. Protein: CASIAGDGYGYTF.